This T cell receptor (beta chain) was profiled in a study of control samples from healthy donors and cancer patients. Data came from immunoSEQ multiplex PCR; TCRdb stores just in-frame clones and leaves some out. The sample lists around 100,000 clones, 80% to 95% occurring once. Looked up from germline, CDR1 is MGHDK and CDR2 is SYGVNS. There are 17 residues in the CDR3. Trimming removed 3 bases from V and 1 base from J, with 16 bases in between. The sequence derives from a human donor in good health. The donor label of this sample is uncertain. This rearrangement joins TRBV25-1 to TRBJ1-3, with D hard to call. Sequenced material: blood. As DNA, the CDR3 is TGTGCCAGCAGTGACAATGCCCGGGTTGGTTCTGGAAACACCATATATTTT. Protein sequence: CASSDNARVGSGNTIYF.